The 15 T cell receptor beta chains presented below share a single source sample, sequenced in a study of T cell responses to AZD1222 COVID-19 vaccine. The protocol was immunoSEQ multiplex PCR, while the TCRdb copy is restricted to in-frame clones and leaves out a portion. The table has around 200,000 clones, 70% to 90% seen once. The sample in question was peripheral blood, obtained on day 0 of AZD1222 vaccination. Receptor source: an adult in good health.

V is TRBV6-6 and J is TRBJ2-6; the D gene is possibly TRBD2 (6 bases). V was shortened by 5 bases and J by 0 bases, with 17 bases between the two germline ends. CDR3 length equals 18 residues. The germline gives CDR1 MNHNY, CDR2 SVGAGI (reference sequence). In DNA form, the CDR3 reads TGTGCCAGCAGTCCATCCGGGACTTTCTCCTCTGGGGCCAACGTCCTGACTTTC. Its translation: CASSPSGTFSSGANVLTF.

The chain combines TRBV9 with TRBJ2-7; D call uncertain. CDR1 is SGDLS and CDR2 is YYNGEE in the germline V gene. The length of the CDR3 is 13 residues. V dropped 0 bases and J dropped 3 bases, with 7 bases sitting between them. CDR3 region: CASSVDLYYEQYF. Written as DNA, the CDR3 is TGTGCCAGCAGCGTAGATCTTTACTACGAGCAGTACTTC. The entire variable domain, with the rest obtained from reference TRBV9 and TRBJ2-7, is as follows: DSGVTQTPKHLITATGQRVTLRCSPRSGDLSVYWYQQSLDQGLQFLIQYYNGEERAKGNILERFSAQQFPDLHSELNLSSLELGDSALYFCASSVDLYYEQYFGPGTRLTVT.

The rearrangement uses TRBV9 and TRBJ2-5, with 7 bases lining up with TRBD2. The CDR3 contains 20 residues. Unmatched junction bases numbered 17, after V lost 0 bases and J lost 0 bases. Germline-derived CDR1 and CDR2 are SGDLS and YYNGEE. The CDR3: CASSVEATAGVLSYQETQYF. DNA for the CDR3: TGTGCCAGCAGCGTAGAAGCGACGGCGGGAGTGCTTTCGTACCAAGAGACCCAGTACTTC.

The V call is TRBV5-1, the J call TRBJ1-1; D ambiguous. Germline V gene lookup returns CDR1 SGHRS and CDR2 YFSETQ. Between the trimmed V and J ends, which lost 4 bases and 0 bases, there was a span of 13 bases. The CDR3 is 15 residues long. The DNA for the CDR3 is TGCGCCAGCAGCGATGGGAATAGGATGAACACTGAAGCTTTCTTT. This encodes CASSDGNRMNTEAFF.

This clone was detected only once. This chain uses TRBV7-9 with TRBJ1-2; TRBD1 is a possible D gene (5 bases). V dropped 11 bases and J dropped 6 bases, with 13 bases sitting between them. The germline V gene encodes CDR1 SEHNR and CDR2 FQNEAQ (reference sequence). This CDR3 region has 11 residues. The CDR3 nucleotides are TGTGCCGTGGAGGGGATCAATGGCTACACCTTC. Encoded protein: CAVEGINGYTF.

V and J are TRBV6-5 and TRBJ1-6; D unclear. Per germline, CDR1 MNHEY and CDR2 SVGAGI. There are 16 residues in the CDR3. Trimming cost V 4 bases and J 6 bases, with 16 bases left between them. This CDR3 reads CASSSDSLPLNSPLHF. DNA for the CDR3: TGTGCCAGCAGTTCGGACTCCCTACCCCTTAATTCACCCCTCCACTTT.

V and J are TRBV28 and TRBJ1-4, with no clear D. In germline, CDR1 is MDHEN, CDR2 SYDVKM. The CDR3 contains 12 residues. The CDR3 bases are TGTGCTACAGAGGGATTTAATGAAAAACTGTTTTTT. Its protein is CATEGFNEKLFF.

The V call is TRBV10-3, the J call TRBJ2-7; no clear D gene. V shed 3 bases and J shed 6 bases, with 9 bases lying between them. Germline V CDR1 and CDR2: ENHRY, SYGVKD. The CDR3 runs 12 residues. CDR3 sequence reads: CAISDNSPEQYF. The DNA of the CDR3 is TGTGCCATCAGTGATAATTCCCCCGAGCAGTACTTC.

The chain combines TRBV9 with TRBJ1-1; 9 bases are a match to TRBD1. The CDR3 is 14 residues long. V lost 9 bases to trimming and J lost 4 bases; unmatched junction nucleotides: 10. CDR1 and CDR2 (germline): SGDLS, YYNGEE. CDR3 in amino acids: CATAGDRARTEAFF. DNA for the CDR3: TGTGCCACCGCCGGGGACAGGGCTCGCACTGAAGCTTTCTTT.

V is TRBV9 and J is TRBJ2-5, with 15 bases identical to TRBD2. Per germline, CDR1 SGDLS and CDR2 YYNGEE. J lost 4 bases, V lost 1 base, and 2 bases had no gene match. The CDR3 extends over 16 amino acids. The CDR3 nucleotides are TGTGCCAGCAGCGTATCGGGACTAGCGGGAGGAGAGACCCAGTACTTC. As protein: CASSVSGLAGGETQYF.

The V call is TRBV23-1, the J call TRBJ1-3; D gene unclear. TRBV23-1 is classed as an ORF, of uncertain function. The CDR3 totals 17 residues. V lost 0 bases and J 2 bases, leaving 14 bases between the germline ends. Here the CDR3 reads CASSQSDPTVTGNTIYF. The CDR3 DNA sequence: TGCGCCAGCAGTCAATCCGATCCGACGGTCACTGGAAACACCATATATTTT.

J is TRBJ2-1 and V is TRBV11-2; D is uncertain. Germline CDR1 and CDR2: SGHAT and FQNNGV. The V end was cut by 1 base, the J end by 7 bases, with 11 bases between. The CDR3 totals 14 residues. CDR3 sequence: CASSLGLVWNEQFF. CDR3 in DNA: TGTGCCAGCAGCTTAGGTTTAGTTTGGAATGAGCAGTTCTTC.

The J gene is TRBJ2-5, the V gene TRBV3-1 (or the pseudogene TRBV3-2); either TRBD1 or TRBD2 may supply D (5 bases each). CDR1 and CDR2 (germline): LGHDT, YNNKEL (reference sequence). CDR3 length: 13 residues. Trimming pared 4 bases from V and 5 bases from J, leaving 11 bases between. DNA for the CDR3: TGTGCCAGCAGCCCCCTGGGGGTGGAGACCCAGTACTTC. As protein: CASSPLGVETQYF.

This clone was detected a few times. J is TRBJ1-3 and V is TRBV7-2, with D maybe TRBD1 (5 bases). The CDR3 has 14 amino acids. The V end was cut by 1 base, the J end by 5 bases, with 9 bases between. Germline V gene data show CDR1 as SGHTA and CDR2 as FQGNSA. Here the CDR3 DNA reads TGTGCCAGCAGCTTAGGCACAGGCCGAAACACCATATATTTT. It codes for CASSLGTGRNTIYF.

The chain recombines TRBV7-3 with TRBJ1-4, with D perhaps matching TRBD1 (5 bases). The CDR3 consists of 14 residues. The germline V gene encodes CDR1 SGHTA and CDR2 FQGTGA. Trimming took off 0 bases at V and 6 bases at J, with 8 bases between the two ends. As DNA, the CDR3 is TGTGCCAGCAGCTTAACGGCGGGGCATGAAAAACTGTTTTTT. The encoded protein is CASSLTAGHEKLFF.